Listed below are T cell receptor beta chains from one sample, sequenced in a study of regulatory and conventional T cells in RAG deficiency. Method: immunoSEQ multiplex PCR; TCRdb's copy keeps in-frame clones and lacks some. This table holds tens of thousands of clones, about 89% found once. The same sample was also used in a study of regulatory T cells.

Sequencing used Tregs sorted from blood. The receptors derive from a human donor in good health. CDR3s include the opening cysteine and the closing phenylalanine or tryptophan. A D gene is named only where the DNA matches it firmly. Size values are once, few and many counts, or a class for expanded clones, and some rows have none.

v_gene	j_gene	abundance	d_gene	CDR3aa	CDR3nt
TRBV5-1	TRBJ2-1	NA	NA	CASSFYQGSYNEQFF	TGCGCCAGCAGCTTCTACCAGGGGTCCTACAATGAGCAGTTCTTC
TRBV10-2	TRBJ2-5	NA	NA	CASRKETQYF	TGCGCCAGCAGAAAAGAGACCCAGTACTTC
TRBV4-1	TRBJ2-6	NA	TRBD1	CASSWTGRPSGANVLTF	TGCGCCAGCAGCTGGACAGGCCGACCCTCTGGGGCCAACGTCCTGACTTTC
TRBV10-3	TRBJ2-3	NA	NA	CAISEGVNTDTQYF	TGTGCCATCAGTGAAGGCGTGAACACAGATACGCAGTATTTT
TRBV5-1	TRBJ1-3	NA	TRBD1	CASSRTGENTIYF	TGCGCCAGCAGCCGGACAGGGGAAAACACCATATATTTT
TRBV4-2	TRBJ2-1	NA	NA	CASSQDHRGAPNEQFF	TGTGCCAGCAGCCAAGATCATCGGGGGGCCCCCAATGAGCAGTTCTTC
TRBV9	TRBJ1-3	NA	NA	CASSVVGGNTIYF	TGTGCCAGCAGCGTAGTTGGTGGAAACACCATATATTTT
TRBV10-3	TRBJ1-2	NA	NA	CAISEEQGFYGYTF	TGTGCCATCAGTGAGGAACAGGGCTTCTATGGCTACACCTTC
TRBV30	TRBJ1-2	NA	TRBD1	CALSRTGGNINYGYTF	TGTGCCTTATCCAGGACAGGGGGTAATATTAACTATGGCTACACCTTC
TRBV12-5	TRBJ1-5	NA	TRBD1	CASGAPTGGRHF	TGTGCTAGTGGTGCCCCGACAGGGGGCCGGCATTTT
TRBV11-2	TRBJ1-3	NA	NA	CASSFSFMLAPTIYF	TGTGCCAGCAGCTTTTCTTTTATGCTGGCGCCCACCATATATTTT
TRBV19	TRBJ1-4	NA	TRBD1	CASSLTGGDEKLFF	TGTGCCAGTAGCCTTACAGGGGGCGACGAAAAACTGTTTTTT
TRBV2	TRBJ2-3	NA	TRBD1	CASSDPRDRYTDTQYF	TGTGCCAGCAGTGACCCCCGGGACAGATACACAGATACGCAGTATTTT
TRBV4-1	TRBJ1-2	NA	TRBD1	CASSQDRGQGAGYTF	TGCGCCAGCAGCCAAGATCGGGGACAGGGGGCTGGCTACACCTTC
TRBV7-3	TRBJ2-2	NA	NA	CASKRVANTGELFF	TGTGCCAGCAAACGGGTCGCGAACACCGGGGAGCTGTTTTTT
TRBV2	TRBJ1-2	once	NA	CASSDLGAGYGYTF	TGTGCCAGCAGTGATCTGGGGGCAGGGTATGGCTACACCTTC
TRBV6-6	TRBJ1-2	NA	NA	CASSSGGHYTF	TGTGCCAGCAGTTCGGGCGGACATTACACCTTC
TRBV28	TRBJ2-7	NA	TRBD1	CASGRQGRYEQYF	TGTGCCAGCGGGCGACAGGGGCGCTACGAGCAGTACTTC
TRBV6-1	TRBJ2-1	NA	TRBD2	CASRDLGGYNEQFF	TGTGCCAGCAGGGACCTGGGAGGGTACAATGAGCAGTTCTTC
TRBV5-3	TRBJ2-5	NA	TRBD2	CARSGGLAGVQETQYF	TGTGCCAGAAGCGGAGGACTAGCGGGGGTCCAAGAGACCCAGTACTTC
TRBV10-3	TRBJ2-7	NA	TRBD1	CAITRTGYGEQYF	TGTGCCATCACCCGGACAGGCTATGGCGAGCAGTACTTC
TRBV30	TRBJ1-5	NA	NA	CAWSVRGAQPQHF	TGTGCCTGGAGTGTGAGGGGGGCACAGCCCCAGCATTTT
TRBV1	TRBJ2-1	NA	NA	CTSSQDVGGGADNEQFF	NA
TRBV2	TRBJ2-6	once	NA	CASKSRTSSGANVLTF	TGTGCCAGCAAAAGCAGAACCAGCTCTGGGGCCAACGTCCTGACTTTC
TRBV10-1	TRBJ1-4	NA	TRBD1	CASIGDDRGREKLFF	TGCGCCAGCATAGGTGACGACAGGGGGCGTGAAAAACTGTTTTTT
TRBV20-1	TRBJ1-1	once	NA	CSAQTWRAAFF	TGCAGTGCGCAGACGTGGCGGGCAGCTTTCTTT
TRBV5-5	TRBJ2-7	NA	TRBD1	CASSRDRGPFYEQYF	TGTGCCAGCAGCAGGGACAGGGGGCCTTTTTACGAGCAGTACTTC
TRBV23-1	TRBJ2-3	NA	NA	CASSQWWPTAGDTQYF	TGCGCCAGCAGTCAATGGTGGCCAACCGCGGGGGATACGCAGTATTTT
TRBV5-5	TRBJ1-2	NA	NA	CASSSNYGYTF	TGTGCCAGCAGCTCAAACTATGGCTACACCTTC
TRBV11-3	TRBJ2-5	NA	NA	CASSSPGSQETQYF	TGTGCCAGCAGCTCCCCTGGGAGCCAAGAGACCCAGTACTTC
TRBV2	TRBJ2-5	NA	TRBD1	CASSTGQGREETQYF	TGTGCCAGCAGTACGGGACAGGGGAGAGAAGAGACCCAGTACTTC
TRBV7-2	TRBJ1-1	once	NA	CASSPNLGLENTEAFF	TGTGCCAGCAGCCCAAATTTAGGACTCGAGAACACTGAAGCTTTCTTT
TRBV4-2	TRBJ2-1	once	TRBD2	CASSQIAGDPIYNEQFF	TGTGCCAGCAGCCAAATAGCGGGGGACCCCATTTACAATGAGCAGTTCTTC
TRBV7-2	TRBJ2-7	NA	NA	CASSSGHFYEQYF	TGTGCCAGCAGTTCAGGGCACTTCTACGAGCAGTACTTC
TRBV6-5	TRBJ2-7	NA	TRBD2	CASSYGLAGLEQYF	TGTGCCAGCAGTTACGGACTAGCGGGGCTCGAGCAGTACTTC
TRBV28	TRBJ2-7	NA	TRBD2	CASDPTSGGSYEQYF	TGTGCCAGCGACCCTACTAGCGGGGGGTCCTACGAGCAGTACTTC
TRBV5-5	TRBJ2-5	NA	TRBD2	CASSLLLAGGFETQYF	TGTGCCAGCAGCTTGTTATTAGCGGGGGGCTTTGAGACCCAGTACTTC
TRBV7-9	TRBJ1-6	once	TRBD1	CASSHLTGTALHF	TGTGCCAGCAGCCATCTGACAGGGACGGCCCTCCACTTT
TRBV18	TRBJ2-3	NA	TRBD1	CASSTLTTGITDTQYF	TGTGCCAGCTCAACCCTAACGACAGGGATCACAGATACGCAGTATTTT
TRBV27	TRBJ2-7	medium-sized	TRBD1	CASSFGTGRGEQYF	TGTGCCAGCAGTTTCGGGACAGGCCGGGGGGAGCAGTACTTC
TRBV10-3	TRBJ1-6	NA	NA	CAISSGARGGSPLHF	TGTGCCATCAGTTCCGGGGCCAGGGGTGGTTCACCCCTCCACTTT
TRBV27	TRBJ1-1	NA	NA	CASRGLGTEAFF	TGTGCCAGCAGGGGGCTGGGCACTGAAGCTTTCTTT
TRBV28	TRBJ2-3	NA	NA	CASLPGFTDTQYF	TGTGCCAGCCTACCGGGATTCACAGATACGCAGTATTTT
TRBV28	TRBJ1-1	few	NA	CASRPLGVATEAFF	TGTGCCAGCAGACCCTTGGGGGTAGCCACTGAAGCTTTCTTT
TRBV4-2	TRBJ2-1	once	TRBD2	CASSQRLAGNYNEQFF	TGTGCCAGCAGCCAAAGGCTAGCGGGCAACTACAATGAGCAGTTCTTC
TRBV7-9	TRBJ1-2	NA	NA	CASSLSVRGYTF	TGTGCCAGCAGCTTAAGCGTCCGGGGCTACACCTTC
TRBV6-1	TRBJ2-7	NA	NA	CASSAFSTGGRGGEQYF	TGTGCCAGCAGTGCTTTTTCGACCGGGGGCAGGGGGGGCGAGCAGTACTTC
TRBV18	TRBJ1-4	NA	NA	CASSPGQHNEKLFF	TGTGCCAGCTCACCAGGACAGCATAATGAAAAACTGTTTTTT
TRBV7-9	TRBJ2-4	NA	NA	CASGRAKNIQYF	TGTGCCAGCGGGCGGGCCAAAAACATTCAGTACTTC
TRBV9	TRBJ1-1	NA	NA	CASSVTALPINTEAFF	TGTGCCAGCAGCGTCACAGCCCTACCCATAAACACTGAAGCTTTCTTT
TRBV6-1	TRBJ2-2	NA	TRBD1	CASSEFGQGAAGELFF	TGTGCCAGCAGTGAATTCGGACAGGGGGCGGCCGGGGAGCTGTTTTTT